This is a list of T cell receptor beta chains from one sample in a study of shared clonotypes between healthy human individuals. Sequencing was performed with immunoSEQ multiplex PCR; in TCRdb, only in-frame clones are kept and a portion is missing. The sample holds approximately 640,000 clones, approximately 75% seen once. Sequenced material: memory CD4+ T cells sorted from blood. Every receptor here comes from a woman younger than 45 in good health. Each CDR3 is given with its conserved first and last residue. Fields, in order: clone size, V gene, D gene, CDR3 length, J gene, CDR3 DNA, CDR3 protein. A D gene is named only where the DNA matches it firmly. Clone size appears in some rows only: once, few, many, or a class for an expanded clone.

abundance: NA
v_gene: TRBV6-4
d_gene: TRBD1
len: 15
j_gene: TRBJ1-2
CDR3nt: TGTGCCAGCAGTGACGCGGGACAGGGTACGGGAGGCTACACCTTC
CDR3aa: CASSDAGQGTGGYTF

abundance: many
v_gene: TRBV28
d_gene: TRBD1
len: 15
j_gene: TRBJ2-7
CDR3nt: TGTGCCAGCAGTCAGACAGGGGGGCTATCCTACGAGCAGTACTTC
CDR3aa: CASSQTGGLSYEQYF

abundance: NA
v_gene: TRBV5-1
d_gene: TRBD2
len: 15
j_gene: TRBJ2-3
CDR3nt: TGCGCCAGCAGCTCTAGCGGGAGTTGGGCAGATACGCAGTATTTT
CDR3aa: CASSSSGSWADTQYF

abundance: NA
v_gene: TRBV27
d_gene: NA
len: 18
j_gene: TRBJ1-2
CDR3nt: TGTGCCAGCAGTTTATCGTCGGCAGGGGCCACTGGAGGCTATGGCTACACCTTC
CDR3aa: CASSLSSAGATGGYGYTF

abundance: NA
v_gene: TRBV13
d_gene: TRBD2
len: 14
j_gene: TRBJ2-7
CDR3nt: TGTGCCAGCAGGAGTGGCGGGAGTAGGCACGAGCAGTACTTC
CDR3aa: CASRSGGSRHEQYF

abundance: NA
v_gene: TRBV5-1
d_gene: NA
len: 13
j_gene: TRBJ2-5
CDR3nt: TGCGCCAGCAGCTTGAGCTTAAAAGAGACCCAGTACTTC
CDR3aa: CASSLSLKETQYF

abundance: few
v_gene: TRBV18
d_gene: NA
len: 15
j_gene: TRBJ2-6
CDR3nt: TGTGCCAGCTCACAGGGCGTTACAGGGGCCAACGTCCTGACTTTC
CDR3aa: CASSQGVTGANVLTF

abundance: few
v_gene: TRBV11-2
d_gene: TRBD1
len: 14
j_gene: TRBJ2-7
CDR3nt: TGTGCCAGCAGCGCCGGGACAGGGGACTACGAGCAGTACTTC
CDR3aa: CASSAGTGDYEQYF

abundance: NA
v_gene: TRBV30
d_gene: NA
len: 12
j_gene: TRBJ2-5
CDR3nt: TGTGCCTGGAGTGTAGCGGGAGAGACCCAGTACTTC
CDR3aa: CAWSVAGETQYF

abundance: NA
v_gene: TRBV29-1
d_gene: NA
len: 14
j_gene: TRBJ2-1
CDR3nt: TGCAGCGTTGAGGGGTTAGCATTTTACAATGAGCAGTTCTTC
CDR3aa: CSVEGLAFYNEQFF